This T cell receptor beta chain comes out of a study of tumor-infiltrating lymphocytes in primary liver carcinoma. Background on the study: T1-T3 N0M0 was the stage of the tumors, which were about 4.2 to 11 cm across.

Note on this clonotype: Possible read error: a much larger clone is one base away.

For each extraction, RNA and DNA were obtained together from about 21-30 mg of unsorted bulk tissue. Surgeons treated the primary liver carcinoma of the patients by surgical resection. With a constant-region primer, TCR beta cDNA was made from approximately 500 ng of total RNA. Employing slightly modified ARM-PCR, three nested multiplex PCR rounds were run, and these gave rise to the TCR beta libraries. PCR rounds one and two used TRBV1-TRBV30 forward primers with a C-beta reverse primer for around 9 cycles each. A single record per CDR3 protein comes from TCRdb applying MiXCR to the multiplex PCR reads. The sample includes about 30,000 distinct CDR3 sequences, approximately 71% of them seen just once. Germline values: CDR1 SGHTA, CDR2 FQGNSA. Deletions cut 5 bases from V and 5 bases from J, with 14 bases between. The CDR3 is made up of 14 amino acids.

This sequence originates from a woman in her twenties or thirties with primary liver carcinoma and hepatitis B virus infection. Sequenced material: liver tumor tissue from sampling region 3. Stated subset: tumor region T3, left-lateral pole. This chain connects TRBV7-2 to TRBJ2-3; no definite D call. The DNA for the CDR3 is TGTGCCAGCAGCATATCAGGACGGATAGATACGCAGTATTTT. Amino acid sequence: CASSISGRIDTQYF.